A single sample is the source of the 5 T cell receptor beta chains below, sequenced in a study of long-term antiretroviral therapy in people with HIV (dated by TCRdb to between 2021 and 2024). The immunoSEQ hsTCRB v3.0 assay was used at survey level resolution to sequence the TRB variable region. TCRdb obtained this table from immuneACCESS and retained in-frame rearrangements with V and J assigned. These tables miss some clones; where compared with another copy, unresolved V genes account for less than half of the shortfall, and the remainder is unexplained. The sample table holds about 37,000 clones, of which around 86% were seen once. The ten largest clones take up 6.2% of the sample. The material was unsorted PBMCs, obtained 1 year after starting antiretroviral therapy. The receptors derive from a man aged 18 to 29 with HIV.

The gene calls are TRBV5-5 and TRBJ2-7; 9 bases align to TRBD1. Trimming removed 2 bases from V and 7 bases from J; junction bases left unmatched: 10. Germline assignment: CDR1 SGHKS and CDR2 YYEKEE (reference sequence). CDR3 length equals 15 residues. In DNA, the CDR3 is TGTGCCAGCAGCTTCTGGCCGGGACAGGGAAATGAGCAGTACTTC. It encodes CASSFWPGQGNEQYF.

The rearrangement joins TRBV18 to TRBJ2-3; 13 bases fit TRBD2. CDR3 length: 19 residues. Germline V gives CDR1 KGHSH, CDR2 LQKENI. Trimming at V came to 6 bases and at J to 0 bases, leaving 12 bases not matched to a gene. The CDR3 DNA is TGTGCCAGCTCCTCGACTAGCGGGGGGAAAGGGAATAGCACAGATACGCAGTATTTT. It encodes CASSSTSGGKGNSTDTQYF. The full variable domain, in which reference TRBV18 and TRBJ2-3 provide the parts outside the CDR3, is NAGVMQNPRHLVRRRGQEARLRCSPMKGHSHVYWYRQLPEEGLKFMVYLQKENIIDESGMPKERFSAEFPKEGPSILRIQQVVRGDSAAYFCASSSTSGGKGNSTDTQYFGPGTRLTVL.

The rearrangement joins TRBV18 to TRBJ2-2; a possible D gene is TRBD2 (6 bases). Trimming shortened V by 2 bases and J by 0 bases, and 13 bases separated the two germline ends. Germline assignment: CDR1 KGHSH and CDR2 LQKENI. This CDR3 comprises 17 residues. DNA for the CDR3: TGTGCCAGCTCACCAGAATGGGGGGACGCGAACACCGGGGAGCTGTTTTTT. It codes for CASSPEWGDANTGELFF.

The chain joins TRBV2 to TRBJ2-3; D perhaps matches TRBD2 (5 bases). Germline V gives CDR1 SNHLY, CDR2 FYNNEI. The CDR3 runs to 13 residues. Trimming shortened V by 8 bases and J by 2 bases, and 11 bases separated the two germline ends. The CDR3 reads CASSRTFTDTQYF. The CDR3 bases are TGTGCCAGCTCCCGGACTTTCACAGATACGCAGTATTTT.

The V gene is TRBV5-1, the J gene TRBJ1-3, with D uncertain. The V end was cut by 4 bases, the J end by 0 bases, with 11 bases between. Germline CDR1 is SGHRS and CDR2 is YFSETQ. The CDR3 length is 15 residues. In DNA, the CDR3 is TGCGCCAGCAGCCAAGGACCGAGCTCTGGAAACACCATATATTTT. Its protein product is CASSQGPSSGNTIYF.